This T cell receptor beta chain was identified in a study of blood T cell repertoires in COVID-19. Overall study: Whether acute or convalescent, the COVID-19 samples came from the United States, Italy and Spain. From T cells, B-cell-depleted T cells, or PBMCs came the material, which was cDNA or gDNA.

Germline CDR1 and CDR2: MNHEY and SVGAGI. CDR3 size: 15 residues. After removal of 6 bases from V and 2 bases from J, the junction contained 10 bases not matched to a gene. Study processing details: Nucleated cell counts were estimated from reference gene primer amplification. Profiled with immunoSEQ multiplex PCR; TCRdb holds only in-frame clones, not every one. V and J calls and clone size come straight from that table; D and trimming were deduced from the DNA. The table includes over 200,000 clones, 80% to 90% detected once. The chain is built from TRBV6-5 and TRBJ2-7, with 7 bases that match TRBD1. The TCR originated in a man between 40 and 49 years old with active or convalescent COVID-19. Sequencing used peripheral blood. CDR3 nucleotide sequence: TGTGCCAGCAGGAGTTTCGGGACAGTGACCTACGAGCAGTACTTC. Its translation: CASRSFGTVTYEQYF.